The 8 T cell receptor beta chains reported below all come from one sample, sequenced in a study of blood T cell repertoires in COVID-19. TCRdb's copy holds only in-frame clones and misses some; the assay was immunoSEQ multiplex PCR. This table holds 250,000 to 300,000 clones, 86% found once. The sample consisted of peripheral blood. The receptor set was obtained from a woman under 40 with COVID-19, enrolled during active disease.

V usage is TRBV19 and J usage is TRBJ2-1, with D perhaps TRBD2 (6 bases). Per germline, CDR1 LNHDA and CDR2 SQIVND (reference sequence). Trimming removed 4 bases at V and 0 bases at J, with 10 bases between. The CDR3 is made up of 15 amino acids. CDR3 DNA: TGTGCCAGTAGTACCGCGGGGAGCTCCTACAATGAGCAGTTCTTC. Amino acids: CASSTAGSSYNEQFF. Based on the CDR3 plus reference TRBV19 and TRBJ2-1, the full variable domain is DGGITQSPKYLFRKEGQNVTLSCEQNLNHDAMYWYRQDPGQGLRLIYYSQIVNDFQKGDIAEGYSVSREKKESFPLTVTSAQKNPTAFYLCASSTAGSSYNEQFFGPGTRLTVL.

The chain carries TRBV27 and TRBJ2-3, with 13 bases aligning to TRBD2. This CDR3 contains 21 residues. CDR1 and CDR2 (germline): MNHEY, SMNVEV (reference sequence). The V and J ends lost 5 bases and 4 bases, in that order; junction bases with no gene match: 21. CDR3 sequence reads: CASSGSLQWTSGGLVSDTQYF. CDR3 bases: TGTGCCAGCAGTGGATCCCTCCAATGGACTAGCGGGGGACTTGTTTCAGATACGCAGTATTTT.

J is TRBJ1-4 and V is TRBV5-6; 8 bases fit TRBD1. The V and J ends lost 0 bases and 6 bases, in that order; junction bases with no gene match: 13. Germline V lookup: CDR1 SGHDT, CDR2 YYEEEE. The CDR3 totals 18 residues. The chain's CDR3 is CASSLALLANRGDEKLFF. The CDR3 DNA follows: TGTGCCAGCAGCTTGGCCCTTTTAGCAAACAGGGGGGATGAAAAACTGTTTTTT. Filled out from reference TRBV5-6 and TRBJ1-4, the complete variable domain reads DAGVTQSPTHLIKTRGQQVTLRCSPKSGHDTVSWYQQALGQGPQFIFQYYEEEERQRGNFPDRFSGHQFPNYSSELNVNALLLGDSALYLCASSLALLANRGDEKLFFGSGTQLSVL.

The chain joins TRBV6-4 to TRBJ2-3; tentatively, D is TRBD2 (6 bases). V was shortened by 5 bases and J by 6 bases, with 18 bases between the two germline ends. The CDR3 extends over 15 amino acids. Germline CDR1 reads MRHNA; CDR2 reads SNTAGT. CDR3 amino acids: CASSPLVGRGDTQYF. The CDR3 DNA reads TGTGCCAGCAGTCCACTAGTCGGTCGGGGGGATACGCAGTATTTT.

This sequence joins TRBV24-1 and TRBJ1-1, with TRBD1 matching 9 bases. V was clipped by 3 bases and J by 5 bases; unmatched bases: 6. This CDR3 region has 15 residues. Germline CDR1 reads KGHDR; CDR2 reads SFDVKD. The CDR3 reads CATSDAGQGRTEAFF. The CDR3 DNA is TGTGCCACCAGTGATGCGGGACAGGGCAGAACTGAAGCTTTCTTT.

The CDR3 region is CASSPWTSPYNEQFF. CDR3 DNA sequence: TGTGCCAGCAGCCCGTGGACTAGCCCTTACAATGAGCAGTTCTTC. V usage is TRBV7-6 and J usage is TRBJ2-1, with 8 bases aligning to TRBD2. The CDR3 runs 15 residues. With 5 bases clipped from V and 4 bases from J, the junction kept 7 bases outside the gene matches. Germline loops: CDR1 SGHVS, CDR2 FNYEAQ.

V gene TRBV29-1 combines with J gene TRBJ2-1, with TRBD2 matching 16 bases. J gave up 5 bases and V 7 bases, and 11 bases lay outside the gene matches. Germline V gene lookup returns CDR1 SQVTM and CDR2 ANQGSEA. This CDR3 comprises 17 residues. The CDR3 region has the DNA TGCAGCGCCGTGGGACTAGCGGGGGGGCGCCCGAACAATGAGCAGTTCTTC. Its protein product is CSAVGLAGGRPNNEQFF.

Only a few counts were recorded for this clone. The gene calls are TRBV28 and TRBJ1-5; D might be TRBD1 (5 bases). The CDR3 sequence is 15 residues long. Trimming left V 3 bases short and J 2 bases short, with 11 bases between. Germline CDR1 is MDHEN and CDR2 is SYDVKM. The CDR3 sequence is CASSFNRRGNQPQHF. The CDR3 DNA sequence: TGTGCCAGCAGTTTTAACAGGAGGGGCAATCAGCCCCAGCATTTT.